This TCR beta chain was identified in a study of neurological immune-mediated disorders. The CDR3 length is 15 residues. CDR1 is MDHEN and CDR2 is SYDVKM in the germline V gene. J gave up 5 bases and V 1 base, and 3 bases lay outside the gene matches. At least ten counts were recorded for this clonotype. The antigen remains undetermined. Each TCR transcript was tagged with a 10-nucleotide random UMI during 5'RACE. Every sequencing run produced over 190 million TCR-beta sequences, and the sequences from any one run covered 15-18 subjects. One entry per CDR3 protein results from TCRdb running MiXCR on the 5' RACE reads. The repertoire holds approximately 45,000 distinct CDR3 sequences, 13% seen once, with about an eighth in the top ten. Study observations and caveats: The greatest TCR clonal expansion appeared in HTLV-1-associated myelopathy and the smallest, falling below healthy controls, in multiple sclerosis.

Noted time point: longitudinal time-point 3. Healthy controls consisted of blood bank volunteers in Maryland, USA. Sequenced material: PBMCs. This TCR came from a man aged 25 to 40 in good health. V usage is TRBV28 and J usage is TRBJ2-7; the match to TRBD2 covers 12 bases. CDR3 DNA: TGTGCCAGCAGTTTATCCCTAGCGGGAGGGGACGAGCAGTACTTC. Protein sequence: CASSLSLAGGDEQYF. The variable domain in full, completed from reference TRBV28 and TRBJ2-7, reads DVKVTQSSRYLVKRTGEKVFLECVQDMDHENMFWYRQDPGLGLRLIYFSYDVKMKEKGDIPEGYSVSREKKERFSLILESASTNQTSMYLCASSLSLAGGDEQYFGPGTRLTVT.